This TCR beta chain was identified in a study of post-analysis software for immune sequencing data. Unique molecular identifiers were carried by the TCR beta cDNA libraries. TCRdb ran MiXCR on the PCR reads and lists one entry per CDR3 protein. This repertoire shows about 540,000 distinct CDR3 sequences, 30% to 40% found once; its top ten account for under 7%. Points on this clonotype: The CDR3 carries no conserved terminal phenylalanine or tryptophan, so it likely arises from a read error.

The receptor comes from a girl under 18 with multiple sclerosis. Sequencing was done on a sample of blood.

Written as DNA, the CDR3 is TGTGCCACCAGTGATCAACCCGGCACTGAAGCTTTCGTT. This translates into CATSDQPGTEAFV. The chain joins TRBV24-1 to TRBJ1-1; D is unclear. Germline CDR1 reads KGHDR; CDR2 reads SFDVKD. The ends were cut back, 3 bases at V and 4 bases at J, with 8 bases in the middle. CDR3 length: 13 amino acids.